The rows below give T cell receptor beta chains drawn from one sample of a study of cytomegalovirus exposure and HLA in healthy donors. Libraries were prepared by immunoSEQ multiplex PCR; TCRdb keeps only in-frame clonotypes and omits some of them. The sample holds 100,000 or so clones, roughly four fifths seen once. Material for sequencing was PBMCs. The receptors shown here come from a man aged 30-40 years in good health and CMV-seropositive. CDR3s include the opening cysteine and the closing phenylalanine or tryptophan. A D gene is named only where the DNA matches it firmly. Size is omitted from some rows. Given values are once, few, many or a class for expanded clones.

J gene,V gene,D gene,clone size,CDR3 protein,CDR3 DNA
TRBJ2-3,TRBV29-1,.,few,CSARGQGTQYF,TGCAGCGCAAGGGGCCAAGGGACGCAGTATTTT
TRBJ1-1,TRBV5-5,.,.,CASSLDWGDTEAFF,TGTGCCAGCAGCTTGGATTGGGGGGACACTGAAGCTTTCTTT
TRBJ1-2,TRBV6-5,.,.,CASSQNRDGYTF,TGTGCCAGCAGTCAGAACAGGGACGGCTACACCTTC
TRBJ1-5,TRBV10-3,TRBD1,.,CAISSTGANQPQHF,TGTGCCATCAGTTCCACAGGGGCAAATCAGCCCCAGCATTTT
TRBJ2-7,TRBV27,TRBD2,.,CASSLGLAGVSYEQYF,TGTGCCAGCAGTTTGGGACTAGCGGGAGTAAGCTACGAGCAGTACTTC
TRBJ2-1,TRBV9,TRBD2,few,CASSVAGTSGRGSYNEQFF,TGTGCCAGCAGCGTAGCCGGGACTAGCGGGAGAGGTTCCTACAATGAGCAGTTCTTC
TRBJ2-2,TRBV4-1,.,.,CASRPSGANTGELFF,TGCGCCAGCAGACCCAGCGGAGCGAACACCGGGGAGCTGTTTTTT
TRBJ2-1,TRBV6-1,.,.,CASSEASGSLGFF,TGTGCCAGCAGTGAAGCTAGCGGCTCCCTGGGATTCTTC
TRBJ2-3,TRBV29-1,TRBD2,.,CSLGRGTDTQYF,TGCAGCCTGGGGAGGGGCACAGATACGCAGTATTTT
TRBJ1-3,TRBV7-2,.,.,CASSLGSFVAGNTIYF,TGTGCCAGCAGCTTAGGTTCCTTCGTAGCCGGAAACACCATATATTTT
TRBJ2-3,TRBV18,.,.,CASSNLPGPGRIADTQYF,TGTGCCAGCTCGAACCTTCCGGGCCCAGGGAGGATAGCAGATACGCAGTATTTT
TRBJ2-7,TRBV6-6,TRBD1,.,CASSHRDRGYEQYF,TGTGCCAGCAGTCACCGGGACAGGGGCTACGAGCAGTACTTC
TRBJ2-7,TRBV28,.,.,CASNREREQYF,TGTGCCAGCAATCGGGAGCGCGAGCAGTACTTC
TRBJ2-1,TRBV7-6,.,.,CASSRGRWNEQFF,TGTGCCAGCAGCAGGGGCCGTTGGAATGAGCAGTTCTTC
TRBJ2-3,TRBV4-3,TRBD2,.,CASSPTLGGAGDTQYF,TGCGCCAGCAGCCCCACCCTGGGGGGAGCGGGGGATACGCAGTATTTT
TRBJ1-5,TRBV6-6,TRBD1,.,CASSSPGTVTQPQHF,TGTGCCAGCAGTTCCCCCGGGACAGTCACTCAGCCCCAGCATTTT
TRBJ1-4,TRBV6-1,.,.,CASSGMTATNEKLFF,TGTGCCAGCAGTGGAATGACAGCAACTAATGAAAAACTGTTTTTT
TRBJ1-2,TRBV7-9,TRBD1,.,CASSFGTGGFYGYTF,TGTGCCAGCAGCTTTGGGACAGGGGGCTTCTATGGCTACACCTTC
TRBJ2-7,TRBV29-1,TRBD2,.,CSVSWGVGGLAGDHEQYF,TGCAGCGTGTCTTGGGGGGTAGGGGGACTAGCGGGAGACCACGAGCAGTACTTC
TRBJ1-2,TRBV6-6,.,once,CASSYGGGNYGYTF,TGTGCCAGCAGTTACGGGGGCGGTAACTATGGCTACACCTTC
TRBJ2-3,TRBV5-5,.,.,CASSPAGGLATQYF,TGTGCCAGCAGCCCGGCAGGAGGGCTAGCTACGCAGTATTTT
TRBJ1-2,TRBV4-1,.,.,CASSLRGGYGYTF,TGCGCCAGCAGCCTCCGAGGCGGCTATGGCTACACCTTC
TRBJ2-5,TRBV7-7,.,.,CASSRAGETQYF,TGTGCCAGCAGCCGAGCGGGAGAGACCCAGTACTTC
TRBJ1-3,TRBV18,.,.,CASSPSGLSSGNTIYF,TGTGCCAGCTCACCATCGGGACTGTCCTCTGGAAACACCATATATTTT
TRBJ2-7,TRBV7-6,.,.,CASSFDEQYF,TGTGCCAGCAGCTTCGACGAGCAGTACTTC
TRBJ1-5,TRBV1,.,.,CTSSRRGSGGNQPQHF,TGCACCAGCAGCCGTAGAGGGTCAGGAGGCAATCAGCCCCAGCATTTT
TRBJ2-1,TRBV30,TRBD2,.,CAWSPLTSGAYNEQFF,TGTGCCTGGAGCCCCTTGACTAGCGGAGCCTACAATGAGCAGTTCTTC
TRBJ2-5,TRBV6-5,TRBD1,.,CASSKPGQGQETQYF,TGTGCCAGCAGCAAACCCGGACAGGGTCAGGAGACCCAGTACTTC
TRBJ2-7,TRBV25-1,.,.,CASSGRGGHYEQYF,TGTGCCAGCAGTGGCAGAGGGGGACACTACGAGCAGTACTTC
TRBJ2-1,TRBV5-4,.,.,CASSFVARENEQFF,TGTGCCAGCAGCTTCGTAGCGAGGGAGAATGAGCAGTTCTTC
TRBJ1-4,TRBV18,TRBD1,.,CASSLNRGDLNEKLFF,TGTGCCAGCTCACTGAACAGGGGTGACTTAAATGAAAAACTGTTTTTT
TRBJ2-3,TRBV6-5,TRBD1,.,CASSYGTGDGTQYF,TGTGCCAGCAGTTACGGGACAGGGGATGGTACGCAGTATTTT
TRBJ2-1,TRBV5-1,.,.,CASSSGVSRTGYNEQFF,TGCGCCAGCAGCTCCGGGGTGTCCCGAACCGGCTACAATGAGCAGTTCTTC
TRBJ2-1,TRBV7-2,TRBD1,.,CASSSEGQGAGEQFF,TGTGCCAGCAGCTCAGAGGGACAGGGGGCTGGTGAGCAGTTCTTC
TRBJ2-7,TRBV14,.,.,CASSQLTEVHYEQYF,TGTGCCAGCAGCCAACTGACAGAGGTCCACTACGAGCAGTACTTC
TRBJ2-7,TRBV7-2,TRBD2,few,CASSQAGGGGQYF,TGTGCCAGCAGCCAAGCGGGGGGGGGAGGGCAGTACTTC
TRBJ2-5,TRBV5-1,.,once,CASSLSGSSGETQYF,TGCGCCAGCAGCTTGAGTGGGAGCTCCGGGGAGACCCAGTACTTC
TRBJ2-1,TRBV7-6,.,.,CASSQQVSNEQFF,TGTGCCAGCAGCCAACAAGTTTCCAATGAGCAGTTCTTC
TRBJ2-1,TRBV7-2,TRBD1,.,CASSPGDRVVKDEQFF,TGTGCCAGCAGCCCTGGGGACAGGGTAGTTAAGGATGAGCAGTTCTTC
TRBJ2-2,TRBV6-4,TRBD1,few,CASSAGTGAGELFF,TGTGCCAGCAGTGCCGGGACAGGGGCCGGGGAGCTGTTTTTT
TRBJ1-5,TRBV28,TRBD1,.,CATATGGRGQPQHF,TGTGCCACCGCCACAGGGGGCAGGGGACAGCCCCAGCATTTT
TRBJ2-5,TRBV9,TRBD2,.,CASSVTSGRGAETQYF,TGTGCCAGCAGCGTGACTAGCGGGAGAGGGGCTGAGACCCAGTACTTC
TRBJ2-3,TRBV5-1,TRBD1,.,CASSSGLTGGWTDTQYF,TGCGCCAGCAGCTCCGGCCTGACAGGGGGCTGGACAGATACGCAGTATTTT
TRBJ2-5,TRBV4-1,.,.,CASSQVGGQETQYF,TGCGCCAGCAGCCAGGTTGGGGGGCAAGAGACCCAGTACTTC
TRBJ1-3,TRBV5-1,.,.,CASSPRGGSQVSGNTIYF,TGCGCCAGCAGCCCCCGAGGCGGCAGCCAAGTCTCTGGAAACACCATATATTTT
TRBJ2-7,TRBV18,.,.,CASSSRDSYEQYF,TGTGCCAGCTCCTCGCGGGACTCCTACGAGCAGTACTTC
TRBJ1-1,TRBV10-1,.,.,CASSEYGDTEAFF,TGCGCCAGCAGTGAGTACGGGGACACTGAAGCTTTCTTT
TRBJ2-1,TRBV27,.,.,CASSPNLYGYNEQFF,TGTGCCAGCAGTCCAAATCTATACGGGTACAATGAGCAGTTCTTC